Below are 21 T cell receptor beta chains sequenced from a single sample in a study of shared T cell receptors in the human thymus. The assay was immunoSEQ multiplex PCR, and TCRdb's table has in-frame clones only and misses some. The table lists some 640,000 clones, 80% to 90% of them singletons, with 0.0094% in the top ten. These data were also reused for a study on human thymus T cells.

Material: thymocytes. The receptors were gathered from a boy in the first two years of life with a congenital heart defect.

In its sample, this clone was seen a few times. The CDR3 reads CASSESLAGGPPGIGEQFF. CDR3 nucleotides: TGCGCCAGCAGTGAGTCTCTAGCGGGAGGGCCCCCGGGGATTGGTGAGCAGTTCTTC. The genes are TRBV10-1 and TRBJ2-1; TRBD2 matches at 12 bases. The trim removed 0 bases at V and 9 bases at J, leaving 15 bases unmatched. CDR1 and CDR2 from the germline V gene are WNHNN and SYGVQD (reference sequence). This CDR3 contains 19 residues.

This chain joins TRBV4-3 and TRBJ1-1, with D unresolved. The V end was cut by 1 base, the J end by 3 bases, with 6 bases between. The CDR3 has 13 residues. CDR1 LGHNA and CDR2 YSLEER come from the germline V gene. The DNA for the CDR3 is TGCGCCAGCAGCCAAGCGGGAGACACTGAAGCTTTCTTT. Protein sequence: CASSQAGDTEAFF.

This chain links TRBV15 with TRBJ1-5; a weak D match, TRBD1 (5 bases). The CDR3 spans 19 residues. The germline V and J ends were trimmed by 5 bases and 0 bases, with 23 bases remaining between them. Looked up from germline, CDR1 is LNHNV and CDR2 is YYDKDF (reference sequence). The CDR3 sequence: CATSSVGGKFGFSNQPQHF. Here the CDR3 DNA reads TGTGCCACCAGCTCTGTCGGGGGGAAATTTGGCTTTAGCAATCAGCCCCAGCATTTT. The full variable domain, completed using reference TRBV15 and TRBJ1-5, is DAMVIQNPRYQVTQFGKPVTLSCSQTLNHNVMYWYQQKSSQAPKLLFHYYDKDFNNEADTPDNFQSRRPNTSFCFLDIRSPGLGDTAMYLCATSSVGGKFGFSNQPQHFGDGTRLSIL.

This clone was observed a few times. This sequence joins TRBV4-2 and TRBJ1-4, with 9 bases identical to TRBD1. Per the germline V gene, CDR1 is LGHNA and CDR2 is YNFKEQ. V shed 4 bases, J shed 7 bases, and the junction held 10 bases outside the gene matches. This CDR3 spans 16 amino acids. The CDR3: CASSPLGDRAGEKLFF. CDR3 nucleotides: TGTGCCAGCAGCCCCCTCGGGGACAGGGCCGGTGAAAAACTGTTTTTT.

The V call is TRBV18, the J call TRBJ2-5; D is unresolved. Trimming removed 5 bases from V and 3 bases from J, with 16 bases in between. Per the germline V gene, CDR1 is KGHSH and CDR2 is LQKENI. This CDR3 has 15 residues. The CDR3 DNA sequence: TGTGCCAGCTCAGCAATACCTAGTGGAGAAGAGACCCAGTACTTC. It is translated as CASSAIPSGEETQYF.

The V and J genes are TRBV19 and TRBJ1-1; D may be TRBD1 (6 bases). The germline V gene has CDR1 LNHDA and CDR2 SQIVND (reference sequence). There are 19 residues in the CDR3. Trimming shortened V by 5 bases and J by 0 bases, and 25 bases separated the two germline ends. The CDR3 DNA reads TGTGCCAGTAGTCCTCCCTCGACAGGCGCTGGGGACATGAACACTGAAGCTTTCTTT. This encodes CASSPPSTGAGDMNTEAFF.

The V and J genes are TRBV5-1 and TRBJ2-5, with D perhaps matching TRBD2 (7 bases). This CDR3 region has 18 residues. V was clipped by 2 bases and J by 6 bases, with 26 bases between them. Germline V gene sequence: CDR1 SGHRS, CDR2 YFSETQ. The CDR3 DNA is TGCGCCAGCAGCTTAGGGACTAAAAGGCCCCATCGGGGGCAGACCCAGTACTTC. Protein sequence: CASSLGTKRPHRGQTQYF.

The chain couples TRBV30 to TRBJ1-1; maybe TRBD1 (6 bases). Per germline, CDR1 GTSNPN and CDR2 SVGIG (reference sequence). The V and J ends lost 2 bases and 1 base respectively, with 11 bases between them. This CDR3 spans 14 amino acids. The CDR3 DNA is TGTGCCTGGAGTCCCCGAGGGGGGAACACTGAAGCTTTCTTT. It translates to CAWSPRGGNTEAFF.

CDR3 sequence: CASSFGTGFEKLFF. In DNA form, the CDR3 reads TGTGCCAGCAGCTTCGGGACAGGGTTCGAAAAACTGTTTTTT. The rearrangement joins TRBV13 to TRBJ1-4, with 9 bases identical to TRBD1. Trimming took 3 bases from V and 8 from J; bases not matched to a gene: 4. The germline V gene has CDR1 PRHDT and CDR2 FYEKMQ (reference sequence). The CDR3 runs 14 residues.

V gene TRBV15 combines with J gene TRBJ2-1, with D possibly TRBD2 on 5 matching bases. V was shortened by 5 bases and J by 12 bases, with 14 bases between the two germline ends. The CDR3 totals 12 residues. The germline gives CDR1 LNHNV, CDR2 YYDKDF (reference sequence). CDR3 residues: CATSVYRGVQFF. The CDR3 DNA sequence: TGTGCCACCAGCGTCTACCGGGGAGTGCAGTTCTTC. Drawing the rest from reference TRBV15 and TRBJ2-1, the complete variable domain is DAMVIQNPRYQVTQFGKPVTLSCSQTLNHNVMYWYQQKSSQAPKLLFHYYDKDFNNEADTPDNFQSRRPNTSFCFLDIRSPGLGDTAMYLCATSVYRGVQFFGPGTRLTVL.

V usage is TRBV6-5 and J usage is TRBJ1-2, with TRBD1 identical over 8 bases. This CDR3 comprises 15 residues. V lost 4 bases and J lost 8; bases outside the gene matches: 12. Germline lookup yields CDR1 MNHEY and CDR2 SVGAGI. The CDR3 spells CASSSRQGPHRGYTF. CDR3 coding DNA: TGTGCCAGCAGTTCCCGACAGGGGCCACATCGGGGCTACACCTTC.

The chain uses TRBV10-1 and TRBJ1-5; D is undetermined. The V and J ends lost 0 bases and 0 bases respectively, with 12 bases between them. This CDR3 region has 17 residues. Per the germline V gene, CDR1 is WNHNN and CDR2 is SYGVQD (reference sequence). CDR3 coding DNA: TGCGCCAGCAGTGAGTCCCGGGGTTGGTATAGCAATCAGCCCCAGCATTTT. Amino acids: CASSESRGWYSNQPQHF.

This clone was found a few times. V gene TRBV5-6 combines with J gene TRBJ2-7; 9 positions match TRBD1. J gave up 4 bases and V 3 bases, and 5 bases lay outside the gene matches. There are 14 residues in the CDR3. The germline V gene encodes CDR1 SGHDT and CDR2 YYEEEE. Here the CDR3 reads CASSSGQGKYEQYF. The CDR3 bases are TGTGCCAGCAGCTCCGGACAGGGGAAATACGAGCAGTACTTC. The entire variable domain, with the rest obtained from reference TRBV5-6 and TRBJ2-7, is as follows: DAGVTQSPTHLIKTRGQQVTLRCSPKSGHDTVSWYQQALGQGPQFIFQYYEEEERQRGNFPDRFSGHQFPNYSSELNVNALLLGDSALYLCASSSGQGKYEQYFGPGTRLTVT.

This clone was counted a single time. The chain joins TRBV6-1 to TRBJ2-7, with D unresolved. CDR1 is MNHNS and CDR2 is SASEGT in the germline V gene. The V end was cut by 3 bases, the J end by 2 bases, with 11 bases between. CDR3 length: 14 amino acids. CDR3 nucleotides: TGTGCCAGCAGTGAGATGGTTTGGCCCTACGAGCAGTACTTC. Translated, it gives CASSEMVWPYEQYF.

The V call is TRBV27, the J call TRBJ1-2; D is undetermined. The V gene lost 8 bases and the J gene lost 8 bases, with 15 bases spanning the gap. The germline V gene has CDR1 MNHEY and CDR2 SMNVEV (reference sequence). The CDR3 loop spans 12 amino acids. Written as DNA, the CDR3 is TGTGCCAGCCGAAACCCCCGTGGCGGCTACACCTTC. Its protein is CASRNPRGGYTF.

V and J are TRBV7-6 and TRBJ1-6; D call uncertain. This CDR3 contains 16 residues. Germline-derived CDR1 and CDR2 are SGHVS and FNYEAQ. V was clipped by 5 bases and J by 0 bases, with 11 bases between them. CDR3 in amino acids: CASSPNSSSYNSPLHF. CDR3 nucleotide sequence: TGTGCCAGCAGCCCAAACTCGAGCTCCTATAATTCACCCCTCCACTTT.

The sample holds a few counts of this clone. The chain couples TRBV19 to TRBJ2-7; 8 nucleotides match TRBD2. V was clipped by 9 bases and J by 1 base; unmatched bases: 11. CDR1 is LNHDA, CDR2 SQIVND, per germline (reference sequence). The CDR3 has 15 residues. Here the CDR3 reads CASKIRGGLSYEQYF. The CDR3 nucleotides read TGTGCCAGCAAGATCCGGGGGGGCCTTTCCTACGAGCAGTACTTC.

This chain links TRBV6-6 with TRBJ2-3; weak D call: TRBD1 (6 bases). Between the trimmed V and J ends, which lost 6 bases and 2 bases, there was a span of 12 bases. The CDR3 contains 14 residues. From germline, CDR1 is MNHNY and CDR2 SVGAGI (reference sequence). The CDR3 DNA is TGTGCCAGCAGGGACAGATTTAACACAGATACGCAGTATTTT. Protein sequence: CASRDRFNTDTQYF.

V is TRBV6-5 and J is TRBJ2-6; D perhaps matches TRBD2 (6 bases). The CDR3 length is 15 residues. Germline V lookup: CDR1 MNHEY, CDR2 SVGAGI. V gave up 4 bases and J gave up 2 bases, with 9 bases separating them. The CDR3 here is CASSSGGAGANVLTF. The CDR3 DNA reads TGTGCCAGCAGTTCCGGGGGAGCTGGGGCCAACGTCCTGACTTTC.

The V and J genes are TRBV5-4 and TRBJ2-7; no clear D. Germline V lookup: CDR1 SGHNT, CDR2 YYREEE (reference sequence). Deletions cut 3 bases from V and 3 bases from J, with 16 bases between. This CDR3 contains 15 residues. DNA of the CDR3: TGTGCCAGCAGCTCGGGTCGCAAGCCCCTCTACGAGCAGTACTTC. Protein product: CASSSGRKPLYEQYF. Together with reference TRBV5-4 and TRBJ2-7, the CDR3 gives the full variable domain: ETGVTQSPTHLIKTRGQQVTLRCSSQSGHNTVSWYQQALGQGPQFIFQYYREEENGRGNFPPRFSGLQFPNYSSELNVNALELDDSALYLCASSSGRKPLYEQYFGPGTRLTVT.

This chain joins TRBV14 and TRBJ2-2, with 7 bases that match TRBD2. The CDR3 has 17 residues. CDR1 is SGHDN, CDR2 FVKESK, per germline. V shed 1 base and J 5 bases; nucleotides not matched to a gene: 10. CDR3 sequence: CASSQGGGGDLTGELFF. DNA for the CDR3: TGTGCCAGCAGCCAAGGGGGCGGGGGAGACCTGACCGGGGAGCTGTTTTTT. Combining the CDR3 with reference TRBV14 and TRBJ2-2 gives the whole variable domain EAGVTQFPSHSVIEKGQTVTLRCDPISGHDNLYWYRRVMGKEIKFLLHFVKESKQDESGMPNNRFLAERTGGTYSTLKVQPAELEDSGVYFCASSQGGGGDLTGELFFGEGSRLTVL.